The 5 T cell receptor beta chains in this list originate from one sample, sequenced in a study of identical twins listed by TCRdb under 2016. Libraries were prepared through 5' RACE. The sequencing machine was an Illumina HiSeq 2000. The public reads were reanalyzed by TCRdb: fastp trimming at Q25, MiXCR alignment, in-frame beta chains only. Under each unique CDR3 protein, matching rows form one entry showing the most common genes and DNA. For this sample the table gives about 700,000 distinct CDR3 sequences, of which approximately 6.1% were detected only once. The ten largest clones represent about 1.8% of the sample. The sequencing sample was made of naive T cells sorted from blood. This specimen's cell subset or site label, per the study, means: cells isolated with a human naive T-cell isolation kit. All receptors derive from a young man in good health.

The chain recombines TRBV24-1 with TRBJ2-1, with no clear D. The CDR3 covers 14 residues. Trimming shortened V by 6 bases and J by 0 bases, and 8 bases separated the two germline ends. The germline V gene encodes CDR1 KGHDR and CDR2 SFDVKD. The CDR3 loop is CATSSMSSYNEQFF. The CDR3 DNA follows: TGTGCCACCAGTTCGATGAGCTCCTACAATGAGCAGTTCTTC.

A few counts support this clonotype. The chain has TRBV20-1 and TRBJ1-6; a weak D match, TRBD1 (6 bases). Germline CDR1 DFQATT, CDR2 SNEGSKA (reference sequence). The CDR3 sequence is 12 residues long. V was trimmed by 7 bases and J by 10 bases, leaving 14 bases between them. The CDR3 DNA is TGCAGTGTCAGAAGCGGGGGCTCACCCCTCCACTTT. Protein product: CSVRSGGSPLHF.

At least ten counts were recorded for this clonotype. This sequence joins TRBV12-3 or TRBV12-4 and TRBJ1-4; 7 bases map to TRBD1. This CDR3 region has 15 residues. The ends lost 3 bases at V and 3 bases at J; junction bases unmatched: 4. This CDR3 reads CASSLGGTANEKLFF. CDR3 in DNA: TGTGCCAGCAGTTTGGGCGGGACAGCTAATGAAAAACTGTTTTTT.

This clonotype was recorded many times. The genes are TRBV12-3 or TRBV12-4 and TRBJ2-2, with D uncertain. The CDR3 sequence is 13 residues long. Between the trimmed V and J ends, which lost 8 bases and 5 bases, there was a span of 12 bases. CDR3 DNA sequence: TGTGCCAGCGCCCCCCTGACGACCGGGGAGCTGTTTTTT. This sequence encodes CASAPLTTGELFF.

This clonotype was observed a few times. This chain links TRBV7-9 with TRBJ2-7; no reliable D call. In germline, CDR1 is SEHNR, CDR2 FQNEAQ (reference sequence). This CDR3 has 12 residues. V was shortened by 5 bases and J by 5 bases, with 10 bases between the two germline ends. CDR3 in DNA: TGTGCCAGCAGCCCAACGAGAGACGAGCAGTACTTC. Its protein is CASSPTRDEQYF. The full variable domain, in which reference TRBV7-9 and TRBJ2-7 provide the parts outside the CDR3, is DTGVSQNPRHKITKRGQNVTFRCDPISEHNRLYWYRQTLGQGPEFLTYFQNEAQLEKSRLLSDRFSAERPKGSFSTLEIQRTEQGDSAMYLCASSPTRDEQYFGPGTRLTVT.